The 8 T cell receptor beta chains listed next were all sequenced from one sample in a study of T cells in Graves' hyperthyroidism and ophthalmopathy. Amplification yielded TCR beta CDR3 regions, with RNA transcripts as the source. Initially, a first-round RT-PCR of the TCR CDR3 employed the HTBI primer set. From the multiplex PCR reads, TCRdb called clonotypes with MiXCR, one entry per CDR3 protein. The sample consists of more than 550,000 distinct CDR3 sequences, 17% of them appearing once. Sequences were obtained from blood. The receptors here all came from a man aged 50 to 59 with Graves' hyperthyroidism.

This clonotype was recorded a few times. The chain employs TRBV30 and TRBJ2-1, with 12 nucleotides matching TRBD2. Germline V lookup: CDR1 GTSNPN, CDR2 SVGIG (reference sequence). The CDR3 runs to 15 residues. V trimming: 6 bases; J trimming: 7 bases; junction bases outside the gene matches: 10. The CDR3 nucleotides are TGTGCCTGTGGTCTAGCGGGAGGGCCGGCGAATGAGCAGTTCTTC. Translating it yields CACGLAGGPANEQFF.

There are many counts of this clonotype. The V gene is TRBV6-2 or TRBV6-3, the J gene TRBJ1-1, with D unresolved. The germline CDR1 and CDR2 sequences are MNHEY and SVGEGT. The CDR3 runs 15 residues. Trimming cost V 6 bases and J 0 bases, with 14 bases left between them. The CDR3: CASRGFRAVNTEAFF. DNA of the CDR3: TGTGCCAGCAGAGGGTTCCGGGCAGTGAACACTGAAGCTTTCTTT.

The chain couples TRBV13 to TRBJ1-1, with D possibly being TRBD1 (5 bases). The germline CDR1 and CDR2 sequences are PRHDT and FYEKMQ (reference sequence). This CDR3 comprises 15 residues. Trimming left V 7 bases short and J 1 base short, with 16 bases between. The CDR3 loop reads CASTRMEQANTEAFF. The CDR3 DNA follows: TGTGCCAGCACGAGGATGGAACAGGCGAACACTGAAGCTTTCTTT.

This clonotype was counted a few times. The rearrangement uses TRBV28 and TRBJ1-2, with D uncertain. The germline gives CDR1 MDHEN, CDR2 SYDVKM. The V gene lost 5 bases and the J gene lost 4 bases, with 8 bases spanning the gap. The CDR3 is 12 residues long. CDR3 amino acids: CASSNLVYGYTF. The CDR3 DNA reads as TGTGCCAGCAGTAATCTCGTCTATGGCTACACCTTC.

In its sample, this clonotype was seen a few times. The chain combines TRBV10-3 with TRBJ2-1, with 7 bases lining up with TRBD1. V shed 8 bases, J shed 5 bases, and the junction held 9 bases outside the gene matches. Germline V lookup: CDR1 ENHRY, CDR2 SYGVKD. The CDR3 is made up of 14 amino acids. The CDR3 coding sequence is TGTGCCATCGGAAGGGGGACAGCGGACAATGAGCAGTTCTTC. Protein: CAIGRGTADNEQFF.

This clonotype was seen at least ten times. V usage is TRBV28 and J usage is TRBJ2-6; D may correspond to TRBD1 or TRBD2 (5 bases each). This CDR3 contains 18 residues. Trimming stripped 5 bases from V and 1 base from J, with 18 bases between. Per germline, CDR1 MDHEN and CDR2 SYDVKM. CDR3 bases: TGTGCCAGCAGTGCCCTTGGCAGGTGGGGGTCTGGGGCCAACGTCCTGACTTTC. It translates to CASSALGRWGSGANVLTF.

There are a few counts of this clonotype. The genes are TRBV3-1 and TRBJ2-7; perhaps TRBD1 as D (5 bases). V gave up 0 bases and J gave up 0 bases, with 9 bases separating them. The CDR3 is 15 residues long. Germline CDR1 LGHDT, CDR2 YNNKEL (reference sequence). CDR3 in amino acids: CASSQDDSSSYEQYF. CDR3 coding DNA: TGTGCCAGCAGCCAAGATGACAGTTCCTCCTACGAGCAGTACTTC.

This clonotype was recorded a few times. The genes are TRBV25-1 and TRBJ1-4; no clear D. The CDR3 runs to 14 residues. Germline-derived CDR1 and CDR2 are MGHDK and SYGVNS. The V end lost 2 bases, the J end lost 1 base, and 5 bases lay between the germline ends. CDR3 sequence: CASSEGVTNEKLFF. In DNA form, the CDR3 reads TGTGCCAGCAGTGAAGGGGTAACTAATGAAAAACTGTTTTTT. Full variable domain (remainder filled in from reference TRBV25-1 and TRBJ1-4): EADIYQTPRYLVIGTGKKITLECSQTMGHDKMYWYQQDPGMELHLIHYSYGVNSTEKGDLSSESTVSRIRTEHFPLTLESARPSHTSQYLCASSEGVTNEKLFFGSGTQLSVL.